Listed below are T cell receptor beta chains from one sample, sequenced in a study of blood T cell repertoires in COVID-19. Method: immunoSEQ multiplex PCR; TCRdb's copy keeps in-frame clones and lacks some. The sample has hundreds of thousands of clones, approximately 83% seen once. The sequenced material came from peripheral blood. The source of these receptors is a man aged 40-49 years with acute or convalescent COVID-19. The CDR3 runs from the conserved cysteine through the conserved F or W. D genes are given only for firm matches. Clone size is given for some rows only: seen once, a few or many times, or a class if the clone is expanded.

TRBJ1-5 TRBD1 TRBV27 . TGTGCCAGCAGTAGAGACAGGGCAAGCAATCAGCCCCAGCATTTT CASSRDRASNQPQHF
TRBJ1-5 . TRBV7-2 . TGTGCCAGCAGCTTAGTAGCGGGGGCGGTTAGCAATCAGCCCCAGCATTTT CASSLVAGAVSNQPQHF
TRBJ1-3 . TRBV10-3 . TGTGCCACCGTCCCTACAGGGTTCTCTGGAAACACCATATATTTT CATVPTGFSGNTIYF
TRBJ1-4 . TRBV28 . TGTGCCAGCAGTTTTTTCGCGGGACGAAGAATGGATGGGGAAAAACTGTTTTTT CASSFFAGRRMDGEKLFF
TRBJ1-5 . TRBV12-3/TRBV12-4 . TGTGCCAGCAGTATGGACAGTCGGCCCCAGCATTTT CASSMDSRPQHF
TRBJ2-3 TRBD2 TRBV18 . TGTGCCAGCTCACCATTGGGGGGGATTCGTGCAGATACGCAGTATTTT CASSPLGGIRADTQYF
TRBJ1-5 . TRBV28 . TGTGCCAGCAGTTTTCGGCAGGGGAACAATCAGCCCCAGCATTTT CASSFRQGNNQPQHF
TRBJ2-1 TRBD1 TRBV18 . TGTGCCAGCTCACCCGACGGGACAGGGGGCTGGGGTGAGCAGTTCTTC CASSPDGTGGWGEQFF
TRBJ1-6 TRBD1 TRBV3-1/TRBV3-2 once TGTGCCAGCAGCCAAGGTACAGGGGATCGGGCACCCCTCCACTTT CASSQGTGDRAPLHF
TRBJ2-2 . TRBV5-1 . TGCGCCAGCAGCCCGGCGGGGCCCTTCACCGGGGAGCTGTTTTTT CASSPAGPFTGELFF
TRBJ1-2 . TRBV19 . TGTGCCAGTAGTATAGCTCTGTTTGGCTACACCTTC CASSIALFGYTF
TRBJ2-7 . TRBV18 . TGTGCCAGCTCACCAGAAACGGACAGTGAGGCCTACGAGCAGTACTTC CASSPETDSEAYEQYF
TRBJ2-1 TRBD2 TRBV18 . TGTGCCAGCTCACCAAGGCTAGCGGAGGGCAATGAGCAGTTCTTC CASSPRLAEGNEQFF
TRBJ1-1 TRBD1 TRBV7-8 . TGTGCCAGCAGCTTAGGACAGGGCGAAGCTTTCTTT CASSLGQGEAFF
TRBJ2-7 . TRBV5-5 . TGTGCCAGCAGCTTGGAGCTGTTCTCCTACGAGCAGTACTTC CASSLELFSYEQYF
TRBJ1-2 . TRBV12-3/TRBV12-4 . TGTGCCAGCAGGCCCCGAGAGGGCTATGGCTACACCTTC CASRPREGYGYTF
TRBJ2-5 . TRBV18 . TGTGCCAGCTCACCCTCCGCCAGGGAAGAGACCCAGTACTTC CASSPSAREETQYF
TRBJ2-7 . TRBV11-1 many TGTGCCAGCAGCTACACCGCCTACGAGCAGTACTTC CASSYTAYEQYF
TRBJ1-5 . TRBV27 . TGTGCCAGCAGTCCCGGGGGATGGGTTCAGCCCCAGCATTTT CASSPGGWVQPQHF
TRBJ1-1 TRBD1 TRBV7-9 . TGTGCCAGCAGGGAAGGGACAGGGGTATTATTAACTGAAGCTTTCTTT CASREGTGVLLTEAFF
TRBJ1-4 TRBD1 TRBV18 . TGTGCCAGCTCACCTTGGACAGGGGTATATGAAAAACTGTTTTTT CASSPWTGVYEKLFF
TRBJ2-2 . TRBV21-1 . TGTGCCAGCAGCAAAGGAGGGGGAAGATGCACCGGGGAGCTGTTTTTT CASSKGGGRCTGELFF
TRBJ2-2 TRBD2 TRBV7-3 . TGTGCCAGCAGCTTGCCGGGACTAGCTTTTGGCGGCGGGGAGCTGTTTTTT CASSLPGLAFGGGELFF
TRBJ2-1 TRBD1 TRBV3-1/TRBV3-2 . TGTGCCAGCAGCCAAGCCGGACAGGGGGAGAGGAATGAGCAGTTCTTC CASSQAGQGERNEQFF
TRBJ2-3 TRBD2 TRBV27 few TGTGCCAGCAGTTTATCGGGACTAGCAAAGGGGAGCACAGATACGCAGTATTTT CASSLSGLAKGSTDTQYF
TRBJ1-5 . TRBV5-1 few TGCGCCAGCAGCTTGCTACCGGGACTGAGACAGCCCCAGCATTTT CASSLLPGLRQPQHF
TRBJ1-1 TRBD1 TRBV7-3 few TGTGCCAGCAGCCGGGACAGGAACACTGAAGCTTTCTTT CASSRDRNTEAFF
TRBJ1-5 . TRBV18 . TGTGCCAGCTCACCCAGCGGAGGGGATCAGCCCCAGCATTTT CASSPSGGDQPQHF
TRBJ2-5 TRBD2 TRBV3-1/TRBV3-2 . TGTGCCAGCAGCCCACCGAGGTACGGACTAGCGGGTTCAGAGACCCAGTACTTC CASSPPRYGLAGSETQYF
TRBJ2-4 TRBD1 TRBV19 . TGTGCCAGTAGTACGTGGGACAGTGACTCTTCCTTCTTAGCCAAAAACATTCAGTACTTC CASSTWDSDSSFLAKNIQYF
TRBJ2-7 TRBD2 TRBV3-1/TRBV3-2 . TGTGCCAGCAGCCACCGACATCTAGCGGGAGGAGCCTACGAGCAGTACTTC CASSHRHLAGGAYEQYF
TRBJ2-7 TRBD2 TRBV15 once TGTGCCACCAGCAGAGAGGCCCGGTCCGGGGGGGAGCAGTACTTC CATSREARSGGEQYF
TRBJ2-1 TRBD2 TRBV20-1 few TGCAGTGCTAGTGCCGGGACTAGTGTACATGAGCAGTTCTTC CSASAGTSVHEQFF
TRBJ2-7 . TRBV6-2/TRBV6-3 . TGTGCCAGCAGCCCCCGGAGCTACGAGCAGTACTTC CASSPRSYEQYF
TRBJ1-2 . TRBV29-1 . TGCAGCGTTGAAGATCGTCCAGGGTACTATGGCTACACCTTC CSVEDRPGYYGYTF
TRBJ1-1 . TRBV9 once TGTGCCAGCAGCCCGATCTCGGGTAAAGCTTTCTTT CASSPISGKAFF
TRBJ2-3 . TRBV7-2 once TGTGCCAGCAGCTTAGGGGCGGGACGGTCCCAGGCAGATACGCAGTATTTT CASSLGAGRSQADTQYF
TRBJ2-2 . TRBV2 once TGTGCCAGCAGTGTTACAGGGTACACCGGGGAGCTGTTTTTT CASSVTGYTGELFF
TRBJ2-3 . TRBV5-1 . TGCGCCAGCAGGGAGAGAGGGCACCCAGATACGCAGTATTTT CASRERGHPDTQYF
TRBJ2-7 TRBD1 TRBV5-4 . TGTGCCAGCAGCCAACCGGGACAGGGATTAAGCGAGCAGTACTTC CASSQPGQGLSEQYF
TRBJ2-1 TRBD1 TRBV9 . TGTGCCAGCAGCCGCGTGACCGGGACAGGCAATGAGCAGTTCTTC CASSRVTGTGNEQFF
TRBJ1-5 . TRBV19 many TGTGCCAGTAGTACAGGGATGGGTAGCAATCAGCCCCAGCATTTT CASSTGMGSNQPQHF
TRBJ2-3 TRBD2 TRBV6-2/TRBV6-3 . TGTGCCAGCAGTTACCGGAGCGGGAGCGGAGATACGCAGTATTTT CASSYRSGSGDTQYF
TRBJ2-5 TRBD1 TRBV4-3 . TGCGCCAGCAGCCGGGACAGGGGAGACCAAGAGACCCAGTACTTC CASSRDRGDQETQYF
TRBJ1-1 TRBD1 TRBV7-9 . TGTGCCAGCAGCGTGGGACAGGGTAACACTGAAGCTTTCTTT CASSVGQGNTEAFF
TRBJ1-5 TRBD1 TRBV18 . TGTGCCAGCTCACAGACAGGGATTAATCAGCCCCAGCATTTT CASSQTGINQPQHF
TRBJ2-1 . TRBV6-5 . TGTGCCACAAAGCGGAGTTCCTACAATGAGCAGTTCTTC CATKRSSYNEQFF
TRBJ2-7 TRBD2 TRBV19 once TGTGCCAGTAGTATGACCAGCGGGAGAGGTGGCGAGCAGTACTTC CASSMTSGRGGEQYF
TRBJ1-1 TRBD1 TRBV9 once TGTGCCAGCAGCAGACAGGGCCTTAACACTGAAGCTTTCTTT CASSRQGLNTEAFF
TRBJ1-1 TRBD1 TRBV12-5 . TGTGCTAGTGGGGGACAGCCGAACACTGAAGCTTTCTTT CASGGQPNTEAFF
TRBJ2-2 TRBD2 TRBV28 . TGTGCCAGCAGTTTAAGGGCTAGCGGGACCACCGGGGAGCTGTTTTTT CASSLRASGTTGELFF
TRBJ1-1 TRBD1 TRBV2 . TGTGCCAGCAGGGCTACTACCGGGACAGGGAGAGCTTTCTTT CASRATTGTGRAFF
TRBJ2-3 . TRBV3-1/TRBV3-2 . TGTGCCAGCAGCCAAACCGGGACTAGCACAGATACGCAGTATTTT CASSQTGTSTDTQYF
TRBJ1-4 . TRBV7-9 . TGTGCCAGCAGCTTACAGGGTGCAACTAATGAAAAACTGTTTTTT CASSLQGATNEKLFF
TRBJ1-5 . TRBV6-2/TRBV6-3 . TGTGCCAGCGGTTTTGGACACCCCACAATACCCCAGCATTTT CASGFGHPTIPQHF
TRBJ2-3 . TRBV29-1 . TGCAGCGTTGATGCAGGTACAGATACGCAGTATTTT CSVDAGTDTQYF
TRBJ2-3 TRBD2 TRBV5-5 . TGTGCCAGCAGCCCGGGGCTAGCGGGAGTCGGGAGCACAGATACGCAGTATTTT CASSPGLAGVGSTDTQYF
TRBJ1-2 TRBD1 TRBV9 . TGTGCCAGCAGCGCCCTAGGGACAGGGGATGGCTACACCTTC CASSALGTGDGYTF
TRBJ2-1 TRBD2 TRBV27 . TGTGCCAGCAGTTTATGGGGTAGCGGGAGTCTGTATGAGCAGTTCTTC CASSLWGSGSLYEQFF
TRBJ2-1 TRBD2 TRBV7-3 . TGTGCCAGCAGCAAAAGCGGGGACAATGAGCAGTTCTTC CASSKSGDNEQFF